This T cell receptor beta chain is drawn from a study of post-analysis software for immune sequencing data. Study background: Disease trajectories encompassed relapsing-remitting, secondary progressive and progressive-relapsing multiple sclerosis.

The CDR3 totals 13 residues. In germline, CDR1 is SQVTM, CDR2 ANQGSEA. Study observations and caveats: About five TRBV segments appeared more often in patients than in controls, and TRBV5-6, TRBV5-1 and TRBV20-1 were among these. Samples prepared in the same batch strongly co-clustered by F measure. Controls showed significantly higher normalized Chao1 diversity than did multiple sclerosis patients.

The authors incorporated unique molecular identifiers into the TCR beta cDNA libraries. Approximately 0.5 million cDNA molecules were recovered from an input of about 0.95 to 11 million T cells. TCRdb used MiXCR to reprocess the PCR reads, holding one entry per CDR3 protein. Among hundreds of thousands of distinct CDR3 sequences listed, approximately 30% were seen once. As to this clonotype: Its antigen is still unknown. A much larger clone differs by one base, so this may be a read error.

The gene calls are TRBV29-1 and TRBJ2-5; a possible D gene is TRBD2 (6 bases). The sequence derives from a girl aged 10-17 years with multiple sclerosis. What was sequenced was blood. Written as DNA, the CDR3 is TGCAGCGTTGAACGGGGGTTGCAAGAGAGCCAGTACTTC. Translating it yields CSVERGLQESQYF. Combining the CDR3 with reference TRBV29-1 and TRBJ2-5 gives the whole variable domain SAVISQKPSRDICQRGTSLTIQCQVDSQVTMMFWYRQQPGQSLTLIATANQGSEATYESGFVIDKFPISRPNLTFSTLTVSNMSPEDSSIYLCSVERGLQESQYFGPGTRLLVL.